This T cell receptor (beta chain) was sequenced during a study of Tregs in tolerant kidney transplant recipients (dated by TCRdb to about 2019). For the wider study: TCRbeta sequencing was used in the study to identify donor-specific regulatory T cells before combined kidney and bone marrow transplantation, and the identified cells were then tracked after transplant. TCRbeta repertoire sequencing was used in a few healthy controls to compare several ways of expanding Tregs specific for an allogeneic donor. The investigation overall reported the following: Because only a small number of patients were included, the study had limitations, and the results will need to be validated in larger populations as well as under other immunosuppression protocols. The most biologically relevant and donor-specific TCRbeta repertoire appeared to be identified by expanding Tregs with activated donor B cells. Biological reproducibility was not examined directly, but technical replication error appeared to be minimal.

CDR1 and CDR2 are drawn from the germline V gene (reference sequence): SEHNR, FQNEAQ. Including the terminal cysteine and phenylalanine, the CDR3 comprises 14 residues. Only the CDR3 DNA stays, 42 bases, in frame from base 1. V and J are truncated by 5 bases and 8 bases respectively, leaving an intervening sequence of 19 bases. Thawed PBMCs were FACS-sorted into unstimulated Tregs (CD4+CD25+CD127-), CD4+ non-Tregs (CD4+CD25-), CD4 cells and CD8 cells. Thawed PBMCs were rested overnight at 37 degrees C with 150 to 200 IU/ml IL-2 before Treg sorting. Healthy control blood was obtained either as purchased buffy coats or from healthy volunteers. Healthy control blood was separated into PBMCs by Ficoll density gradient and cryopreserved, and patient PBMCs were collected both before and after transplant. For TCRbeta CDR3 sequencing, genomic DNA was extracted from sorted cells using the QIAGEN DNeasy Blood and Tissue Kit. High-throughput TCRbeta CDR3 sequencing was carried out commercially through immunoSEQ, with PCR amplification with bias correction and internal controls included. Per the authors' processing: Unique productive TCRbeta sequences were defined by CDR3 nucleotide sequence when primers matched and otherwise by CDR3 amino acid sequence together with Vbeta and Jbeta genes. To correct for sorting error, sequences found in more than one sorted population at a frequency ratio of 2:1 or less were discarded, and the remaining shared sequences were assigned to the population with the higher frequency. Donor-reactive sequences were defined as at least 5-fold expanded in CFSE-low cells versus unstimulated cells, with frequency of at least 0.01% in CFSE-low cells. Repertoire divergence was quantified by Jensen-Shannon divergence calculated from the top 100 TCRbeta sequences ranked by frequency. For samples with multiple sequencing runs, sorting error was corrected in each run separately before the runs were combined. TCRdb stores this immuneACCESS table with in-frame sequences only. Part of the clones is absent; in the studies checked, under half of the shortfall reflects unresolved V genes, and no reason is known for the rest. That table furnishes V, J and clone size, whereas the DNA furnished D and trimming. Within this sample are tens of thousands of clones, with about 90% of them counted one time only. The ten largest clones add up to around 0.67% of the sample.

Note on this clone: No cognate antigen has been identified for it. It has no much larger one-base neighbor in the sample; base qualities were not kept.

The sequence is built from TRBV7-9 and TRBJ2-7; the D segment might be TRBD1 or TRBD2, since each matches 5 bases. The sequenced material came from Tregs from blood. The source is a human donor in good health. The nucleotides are TGTGCCAGCAGCGGTCGAGGGGCCGCGTACAAGCAGTACTTC. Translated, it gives CASSGRGAAYKQYF.